The T cell receptor beta chain described here comes from a study of regulatory T cells in long-lasting Graves disease. Time point described: newly diagnosed GD, antithyroid drugs for less than 3 months. PBMC-extracted RNA yielded the TCR library. American Thyroid Association guidelines defined Graves' disease diagnosis. The CDR3 is 13 residues long. Germline CDR1 reads SNHLY; CDR2 reads FYNNEI. Trimming cost V 6 bases and J 7 bases, with 16 bases left between them. Sequencing libraries for TCR beta were prepared with iRepertoire HTBI primers and Arm-PCR of CDR3 regions. In the authors' workflow: Identified segments across samples numbered under 80 TRBV and roughly 15 TRBJ. From the multiplex PCR reads, TCRdb called clonotypes with MiXCR, one entry per CDR3 protein. It is TCRdb's table, rather than the study itself, that gives the V and J calls and clone size. The sample includes around 330,000 distinct CDR3 sequences, about 18% of them seen just once.

This clonotype was picked up many times. The target antigen is unknown. Study results and limitations: There were preferences for TRBV28, TRBJ1-2 and TRBJ2-5 in persistent disease.

This receptor was obtained from a female donor with Graves disease. The input for sequencing was peripheral blood mononuclear cells (PBMCs), taken at new diagnosis, from a patient treated with antithyroid drugs. The chain uses TRBV2 and TRBJ2-7; tentatively, D is TRBD2 (6 bases). CDR3 sequence: CASSTGSAGEQYF. CDR3 nucleotide sequence: TGTGCCAGCAGCACTGGCAGCGCGGGGGAGCAGTACTTC.